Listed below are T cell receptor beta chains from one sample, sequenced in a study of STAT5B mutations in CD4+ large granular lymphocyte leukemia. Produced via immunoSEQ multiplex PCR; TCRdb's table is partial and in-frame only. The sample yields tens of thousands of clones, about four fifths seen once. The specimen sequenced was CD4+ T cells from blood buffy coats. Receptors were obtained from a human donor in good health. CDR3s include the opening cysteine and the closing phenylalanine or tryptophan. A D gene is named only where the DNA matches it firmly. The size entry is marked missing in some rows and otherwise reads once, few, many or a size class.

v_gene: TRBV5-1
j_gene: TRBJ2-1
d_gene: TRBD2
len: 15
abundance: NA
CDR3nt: TGCGCCAGCAGCTCGGACGGGAGGACCAACAATGAGCAGTTCTTC
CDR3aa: CASSSDGRTNNEQFF

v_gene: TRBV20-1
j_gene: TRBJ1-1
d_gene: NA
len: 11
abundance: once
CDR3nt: TGCAGTGTTATCATGAACACTGAAGCTTTCTTT
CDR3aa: CSVIMNTEAFF

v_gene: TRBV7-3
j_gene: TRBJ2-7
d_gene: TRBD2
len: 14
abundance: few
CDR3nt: TGTGCCACGGGGCTAGCGGGTTCTATTTACGAGCAGTACTTC
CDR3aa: CATGLAGSIYEQYF

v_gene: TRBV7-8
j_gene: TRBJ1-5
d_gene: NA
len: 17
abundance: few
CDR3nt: TGTGCCAGCAGCTTAAGTGGAGGGACTGGGAGCAATCAGCCCCAGCATTTT
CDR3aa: CASSLSGGTGSNQPQHF

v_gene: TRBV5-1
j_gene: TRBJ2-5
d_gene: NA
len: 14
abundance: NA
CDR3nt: TGCGCCAGCAGCTTGGGCGACTCGTTGGAGACCCAGTACTTC
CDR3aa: CASSLGDSLETQYF

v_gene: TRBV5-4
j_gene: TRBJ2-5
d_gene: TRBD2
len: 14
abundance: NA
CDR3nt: TGTGCCAGCAGCTTGGCCGCGGGGGAAGAGACCCAGTACTTC
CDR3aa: CASSLAAGEETQYF

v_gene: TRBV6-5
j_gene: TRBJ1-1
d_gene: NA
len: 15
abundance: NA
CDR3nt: TGTGCCAGCAGGACCGGGACTCCCTTGAACACTGAAGCTTTCTTT
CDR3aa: CASRTGTPLNTEAFF

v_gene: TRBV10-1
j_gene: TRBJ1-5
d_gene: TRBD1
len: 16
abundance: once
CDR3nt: TGCGCCAGCAGTCATCAGGGGGGGGGCGGCAATCAGCCCCAGCATTTT
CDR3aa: CASSHQGGGGNQPQHF

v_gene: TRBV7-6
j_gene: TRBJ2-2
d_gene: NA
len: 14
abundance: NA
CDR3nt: TGTGCCAGCAGGTTGGGGGGGAACACCGGGGAGCTGTTTTTT
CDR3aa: CASRLGGNTGELFF

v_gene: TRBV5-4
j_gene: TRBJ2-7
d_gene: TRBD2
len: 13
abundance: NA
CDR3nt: TGTGCCAGCAGCGGGGGACTAGCGGGCGAGCAGTACTTC
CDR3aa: CASSGGLAGEQYF

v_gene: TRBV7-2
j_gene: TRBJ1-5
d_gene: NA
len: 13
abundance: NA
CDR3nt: TGTGCCAGCAGCTTAGCGGAAGGTCAGCCCCAGCATTTT
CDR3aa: CASSLAEGQPQHF

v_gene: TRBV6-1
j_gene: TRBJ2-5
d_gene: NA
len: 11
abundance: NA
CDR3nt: TGTGCCAGCAGTGAGGGGGAGACCCAGTACTTC
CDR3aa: CASSEGETQYF

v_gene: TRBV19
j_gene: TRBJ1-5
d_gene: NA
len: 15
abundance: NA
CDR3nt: TGTGCCAGTAGACCCGGGGAGCTTAGCAATCAGCCCCAGCATTTT
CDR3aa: CASRPGELSNQPQHF

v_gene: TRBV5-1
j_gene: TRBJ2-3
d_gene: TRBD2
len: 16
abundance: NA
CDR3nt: TGCGCCAGCAGCTTAATTGGAGCGGGAGACGCAGATACGCAGTATTTT
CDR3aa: CASSLIGAGDADTQYF

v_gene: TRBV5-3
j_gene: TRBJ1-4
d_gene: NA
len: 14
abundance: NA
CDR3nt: TGTGCCAGAAGCCTAGCTCGGTCTAATGAAAAACTGTTTTTT
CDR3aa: CARSLARSNEKLFF

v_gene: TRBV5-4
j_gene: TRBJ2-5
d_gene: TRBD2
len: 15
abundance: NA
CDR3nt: TGTGCCAGCAGTCGACTAGCGGGCGAACAAGAGACCCAGTACTTC
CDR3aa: CASSRLAGEQETQYF

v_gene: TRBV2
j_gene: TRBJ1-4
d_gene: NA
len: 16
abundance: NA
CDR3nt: TGTGCCAGCAGTGTCCCAACAGCAACTTTCATTGAAAAACTGTTTTTT
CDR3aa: CASSVPTATFIEKLFF

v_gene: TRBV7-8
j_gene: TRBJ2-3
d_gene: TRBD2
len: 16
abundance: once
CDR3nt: TGTGCCAGCAGCTCTCGGACTAGCGGGGGCACAGATACGCAGTATTTT
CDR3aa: CASSSRTSGGTDTQYF

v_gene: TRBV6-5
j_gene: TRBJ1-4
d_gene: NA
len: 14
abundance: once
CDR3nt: TGTGCCAGCAGTCGACAGTCAACTAATGAAAAACTGTTTTTT
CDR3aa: CASSRQSTNEKLFF

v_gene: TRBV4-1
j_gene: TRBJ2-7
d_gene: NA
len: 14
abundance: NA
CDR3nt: TGCGCCAGCAGCCAAGATCCACTCACCTACGAGCAGTACTTC
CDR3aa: CASSQDPLTYEQYF

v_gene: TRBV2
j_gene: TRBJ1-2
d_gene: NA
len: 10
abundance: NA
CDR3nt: TGTGCCAGCAGTTACTATGGCTACACCTTC
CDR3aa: CASSYYGYTF

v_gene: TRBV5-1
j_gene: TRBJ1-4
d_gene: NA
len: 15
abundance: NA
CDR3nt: TGCGCCAGCAGCTTGCAGTTTGCAACTAATGAAAAACTGTTTTTT
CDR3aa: CASSLQFATNEKLFF

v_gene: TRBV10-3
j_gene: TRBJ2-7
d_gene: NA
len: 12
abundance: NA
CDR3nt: TGTGCCATCGGGCAGAACTCCTACGAGCAGTACTTC
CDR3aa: CAIGQNSYEQYF

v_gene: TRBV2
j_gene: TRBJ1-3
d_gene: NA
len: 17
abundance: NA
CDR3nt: TGTGCCAGCAGTATAGACCCCGGCTTACAGTACAGAAACACCATATATTTT
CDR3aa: CASSIDPGLQYRNTIYF

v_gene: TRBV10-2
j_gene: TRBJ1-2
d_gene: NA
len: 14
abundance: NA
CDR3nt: TGCGCCAGCAAAAATGGACAGAACAACTATGGCTACACCTTC
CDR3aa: CASKNGQNNYGYTF

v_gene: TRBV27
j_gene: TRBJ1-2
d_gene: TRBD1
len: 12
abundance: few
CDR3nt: TGTGCCAGCAAAACAGGGGGCTATGGCTACACCTTC
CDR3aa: CASKTGGYGYTF

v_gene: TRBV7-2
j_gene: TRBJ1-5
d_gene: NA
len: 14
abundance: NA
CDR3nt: TGTGCCAGCAGCACCAGGACAGGCAATCAGCCCCAGCATTTT
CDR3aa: CASSTRTGNQPQHF

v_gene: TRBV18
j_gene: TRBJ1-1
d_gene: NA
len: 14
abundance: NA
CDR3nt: TGTGCCAGCTCAGGACAACAGGGTAGCACTGAAGCTTTCTTT
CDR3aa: CASSGQQGSTEAFF

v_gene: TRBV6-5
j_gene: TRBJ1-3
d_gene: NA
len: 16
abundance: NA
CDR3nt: TGTGCCAGCAGTTACTCGATTTCACTCTCTGGAAACACCATATATTTT
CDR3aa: CASSYSISLSGNTIYF

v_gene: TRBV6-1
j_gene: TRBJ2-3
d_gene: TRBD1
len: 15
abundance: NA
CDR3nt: TGTGCCAGCAGCCGTGGACAGGGGGCGAGGGATACGCAGTATTTT
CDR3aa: CASSRGQGARDTQYF

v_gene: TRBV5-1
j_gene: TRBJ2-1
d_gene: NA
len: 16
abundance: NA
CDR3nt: TGCGCCAGCAGCCTGGATGGGCGGGGGCAGGGGAATGAGCAGTTCTTC
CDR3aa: CASSLDGRGQGNEQFF

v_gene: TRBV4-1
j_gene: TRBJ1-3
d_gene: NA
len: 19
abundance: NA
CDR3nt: TGCGCCAGCAGCCAACTGGACCGAGTCCGGGTGGGAAGAGGAAACACCATATATTTT
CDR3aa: CASSQLDRVRVGRGNTIYF

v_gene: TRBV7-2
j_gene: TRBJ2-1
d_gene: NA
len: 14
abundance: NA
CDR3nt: TGTGCCAGCAGCTTGCAGGGGCGGTTCAATGAGCAGTTCTTC
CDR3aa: CASSLQGRFNEQFF

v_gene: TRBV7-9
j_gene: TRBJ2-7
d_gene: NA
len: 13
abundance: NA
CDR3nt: TGTGCCAGCAGCTTCCCAGGGCGCTACGAGCAGTACTTC
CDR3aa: CASSFPGRYEQYF

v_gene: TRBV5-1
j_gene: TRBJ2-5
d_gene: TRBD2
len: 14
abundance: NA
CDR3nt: TGCGCCAGCAGCCCGCGGGGGGAGGGAGAGACCCAGTACTTC
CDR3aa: CASSPRGEGETQYF

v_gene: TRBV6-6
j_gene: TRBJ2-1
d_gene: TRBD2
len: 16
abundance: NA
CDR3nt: TGTGCCAGCACCCTCCGTGCGGGGGGCTCCTACAATGAGCAGTTCTTC
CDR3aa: CASTLRAGGSYNEQFF

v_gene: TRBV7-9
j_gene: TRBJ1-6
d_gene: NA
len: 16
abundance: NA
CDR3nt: TGTGCCAGCAGCTTAGGGGGCGCTTCCTATAATTCACCCCTCCACTTT
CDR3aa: CASSLGGASYNSPLHF

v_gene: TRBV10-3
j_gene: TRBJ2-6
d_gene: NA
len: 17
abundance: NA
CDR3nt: TGTGCCATCAGTGAGTCTAAATGGAGCTCTGGGGCCAACGTCCTGACTTTC
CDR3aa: CAISESKWSSGANVLTF

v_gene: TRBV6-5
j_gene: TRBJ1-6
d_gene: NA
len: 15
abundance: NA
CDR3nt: TGTGCCAGCAGTTACGGCAAGGGAGGCAATTCACCCCTCCACTTT
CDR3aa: CASSYGKGGNSPLHF

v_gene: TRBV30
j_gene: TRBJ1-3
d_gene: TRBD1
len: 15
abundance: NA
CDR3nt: TGTGCCTTGGACAGGGGGCTATCGGCTGGAAACACCATATATTTT
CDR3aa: CALDRGLSAGNTIYF